This T cell receptor beta chain was identified during a study of cytomegalovirus exposure and HLA in healthy donors. The study, taken as a whole, reports: Highly shared variants forming one cluster were likely a sequencing artifact.

On this clone itself: Its antigen is undetermined.

The PCR ran on 60 Vbeta and 13 Jbeta primers. Only in-frame clones appear in the TCRdb table, and some are missing; sequencing was by immunoSEQ multiplex PCR. This sample yields approximately 300,000 clones, of which almost 85% are seen a single time; more than 1.5% belongs to the top ten. This sequence was found in a woman aged 35 to 49 in good health and CMV-seropositive. The sequenced sample was PBMCs.

The CDR3 coding sequence is TGCGCCAGCGCGGCGAGAATCCACACCTTC. The encoded protein is CASAARIHTF. V gene TRBV5-1 combines with J gene TRBJ1-2, with D unresolved. The length of the CDR3 is 10 residues. Germline V gene lookup returns CDR1 SGHRS and CDR2 YFSETQ. V was shortened by 7 bases and J by 12 bases, with 13 bases between the two germline ends.